This T cell receptor beta chain was captured in a study of T cell responses to AZD1222 COVID-19 vaccine. General study results and limits: Repertoires were obtained solely post-peak T cell response. Vaccine-associated CD4 TCRs spanned spike, dominant at 160-218 and 743-854.

Some clones are missing from TCRdb's copy, which holds only in-frame ones; the method was immunoSEQ multiplex PCR. The sample records about 130,000 clones, approximately 90% being singletons. In the case of this clone: Antigen specificity is unknown.

Investigators merged groups given second doses at roughly 4 or roughly 12 weeks. V lost 9 bases, J lost 4 bases, and 7 bases stayed unmatched. CDR3 length: 13 residues. Looked up from germline, CDR1 is LNHDA and CDR2 is SQIVND (reference sequence). The chain joins TRBV19 to TRBJ1-1; 8 positions agree with TRBD1. This receptor was identified in an adult who received the AZD1222 COVID-19 vaccine. The sequencing used peripheral blood, collected 28 days after the second AZD1222 dose. The CDR3 bases are TGTGCCAGCATGGACAGGGCCTTCACTGAAGCTTTCTTT. Translation: CASMDRAFTEAFF.